This T cell receptor (beta chain) came from a study of glioma-infiltrating T cells after dendritic cell vaccination. Study-wide background: Autologous tumor lysate was loaded overnight onto monocyte-derived dendritic cells grown about seven days with IL-4 and GM-CSF.

From germline, CDR1 is SNHLY and CDR2 FYNNEI. This CDR3 spans 16 amino acids. The immunoSEQ assay amplified TCRB CDR3 from up to roughly 2 ug DNA. Amplification used 60 V beta primers and 13 J beta primers. TCRdb keeps only in-frame clones here, not all; method: immunoSEQ multiplex PCR. The sample lists about 82,000 clones, around nine tenths occurring once. Here the sequenced sample was blood, taken before dendritic cell vaccination. V and J are TRBV2 and TRBJ2-5, with 10 bases lining up with TRBD2. The better agreement between TRBJ2-7 and the DNA end casts doubt on the J call. The TCR was taken from a human donor with glioblastoma. The CDR3 DNA reads as TGTGCCAGCAGTGAAGTGGGACTAGCGTACTCCTACGAGCAGTACTTC. Its protein is CASSEVGLAYSYEQYF.